This T cell receptor beta chain was profiled in a study of blood T cell repertoires in COVID-19. Study as a whole: Material from acute and convalescent COVID-19 was sourced from the United States, Italy and Spain. Sources were T cells, B-cell-depleted T cells, or PBMCs; the material itself was cDNA or gDNA.

Original analysis: Reference gene primer amplification in the assay estimated nucleated cell counts. Produced via immunoSEQ multiplex PCR; TCRdb's table is partial and in-frame only. V, J and clone size are taken as reported in that table, and D and trimming were inferred from the DNA itself. The profile shows about 75,000 clones, about 88% of them singletons. CDR1 and CDR2 from the germline V gene are SGHRS and YFSETQ. The CDR3 runs 15 residues. Losses at the gene ends were 5 bases for V and 2 bases for J; bases not matched to a gene: 9. This chain joins TRBV5-1 and TRBJ2-7; 8 bases line up with TRBD1. The sample consisted of peripheral blood. The TCR sequence derives from a human donor in a cohort sampled during active COVID-19. The CDR3 DNA reads as TGCGCCAGCAGTCCGGACAGGGTCCTGACCTACGAGCAGTACTTC. Protein product: CASSPDRVLTYEQYF.